Below, 27 T cell receptor beta chains from the same sample are listed, as sequenced in a study of blood T cell repertoires in COVID-19 (dated by TCRdb to 2019 to 2021). The library was built by means of the immunoSEQ multiplex PCR assay. Here the immuneACCESS table is served through TCRdb, limited to in-frame sequences with V and J called. Missing clones are a known gap in these copies; in checked studies unresolved V genes cover under half, and the rest lacks a known reason. This sample holds fewer than 400,000 clones; around 84% were observed only once. 1.5% to 2% of the sample is in the top ten clones. Material: PBMCs or T cells enriched from blood (not recorded which). The receptors derive from a woman in her twenties or thirties who had been exposed to COVID-19.

This chain joins TRBV15 and TRBJ2-1, with TRBD2 matching over 8 bases. V gave up 0 bases and J gave up 6 bases; unmatched junction bases: 4. The V gene's germline CDR1 is LNHNV and CDR2 YYDKDF (reference sequence). The CDR3 is 15 amino acids. CDR3 coding DNA: TGTGCCACCAGCAGAGATCTCGGGGGGGTCAATGAGCAGTTCTTC. Residues: CATSRDLGGVNEQFF. Based on the CDR3 plus reference TRBV15 and TRBJ2-1, the full variable domain is DAMVIQNPRYQVTQFGKPVTLSCSQTLNHNVMYWYQQKSSQAPKLLFHYYDKDFNNEADTPDNFQSRRPNTSFCFLDIRSPGLGDTAMYLCATSRDLGGVNEQFFGPGTRLTVL.

The rearrangement links TRBV2 to TRBJ1-5; no clear D. Per the germline V gene, CDR1 is SNHLY and CDR2 is FYNNEI. The CDR3 loop spans 12 amino acids. Trimming stripped 6 bases from V and 2 bases from J, with 5 bases between. The CDR3 DNA sequence: TGTGCCAGCAGGCAGGGCAATCAGCCCCAGCATTTT. Its protein product is CASRQGNQPQHF.

CDR3 sequence: CASSVGQGSSGANVLTF. The CDR3 DNA reads TGTGCCAGCAGCGTGGGACAGGGTAGCTCTGGGGCCAACGTCCTGACTTTC. The chain carries TRBV5-4 and TRBJ2-6; 9 nucleotides align to TRBD1. This CDR3 comprises 17 residues. Trimming at V came to 4 bases and at J to 0 bases, leaving 5 bases not matched to a gene. The germline CDR1 and CDR2 sequences are SGHNT and YYREEE (reference sequence).

This clone was counted a single time. The V gene is TRBV5-1, the J gene TRBJ1-3; TRBD1 agrees at 7 bases. V lost 4 bases to trimming and J lost 0 bases; unmatched junction nucleotides: 7. Germline loops: CDR1 SGHRS, CDR2 YFSETQ. CDR3 length equals 16 residues. The CDR3 coding sequence is TGCGCCAGCAGCCCGGACAGGCCCCGCTCTGGAAACACCATATATTTT. Translating it yields CASSPDRPRSGNTIYF.

The rearrangement uses TRBV29-1 and TRBJ2-7, with 11 bases matching TRBD1. Looked up from germline, CDR1 is SQVTM and CDR2 is ANQGSEA. The CDR3 spans 14 residues. The V gene end was trimmed by 4 bases and the J gene end by 5 bases; junction bases not matched to a gene: 7. CDR3 protein: CSVVTGTGGDEQYF. The CDR3 region has the DNA TGCAGCGTTGTTACCGGGACAGGGGGGGACGAGCAGTACTTC.

The chain has TRBV29-1 and TRBJ2-1; a weak D match, TRBD1 (5 bases). Germline V lookup: CDR1 SQVTM, CDR2 ANQGSEA. V was trimmed by 2 bases and J by 4 bases, leaving 12 bases between them. This CDR3 has 14 amino acids. CDR3 DNA: TGCAGCGTTGAAACAGGCTATATTTACAATGAGCAGTTCTTC. Its protein product is CSVETGYIYNEQFF.

The chain couples TRBV19 to TRBJ1-5; tentatively, D is TRBD1 (6 bases). CDR3 length: 16 amino acids. Germline V gene lookup returns CDR1 LNHDA and CDR2 SQIVND (reference sequence). V was shortened by 5 bases and J by 5 bases, with 19 bases between the two germline ends. CDR3 sequence reads: CASSSDRSILHQPQHF. The CDR3 region has the DNA TGTGCCAGTAGTTCGGACAGAAGCATACTACATCAGCCCCAGCATTTT.

The chain combines TRBV7-9 with TRBJ2-3; 9 nucleotides align to TRBD2. J gave up 5 bases and V 3 bases, and 3 bases lay outside the gene matches. The CDR3 spans 14 residues. In germline, CDR1 is SEHNR, CDR2 FQNEAQ (reference sequence). The CDR3 DNA sequence: TGTGCCAGCAGCTTTGCGGGGGGGTTAGATACGCAGTATTTT. Translation gives CASSFAGGLDTQYF.

In its sample, this clone was seen once. The genes are TRBV28 and TRBJ1-1; D might be TRBD1 (5 bases). Trimming removed 5 bases at V and 1 base at J, with 17 bases between. The V gene's germline CDR1 is MDHEN and CDR2 SYDVKM. This CDR3 comprises 16 residues. CDR3 region: CASSSLSRAANTEAFF. CDR3 bases: TGTGCCAGCAGTAGCTTGTCCAGGGCGGCGAACACTGAAGCTTTCTTT.

This chain joins TRBV27 and TRBJ2-1, with a tentative D call TRBD2 (5 bases). The CDR3 length is 16 residues. Germline values: CDR1 MNHEY, CDR2 SMNVEV (reference sequence). Deletions cut 5 bases from V and 3 bases from J, with 17 bases between. CDR3 loop: CASSVVGLAHYNEQFF. The CDR3 nucleotides read TGTGCCAGCAGTGTGGTTGGGCTAGCTCACTACAATGAGCAGTTCTTC.

The chain uses TRBV24-1 and TRBJ2-7; 9 bases line up with TRBD1. V lost 4 bases to trimming and J lost 5 bases; unmatched junction nucleotides: 8. From germline, CDR1 is KGHDR and CDR2 SFDVKD. This CDR3 comprises 15 residues. This chain's CDR3 is CATSEPPGQGDEQYF. CDR3 nucleotides: TGTGCCACCAGTGAGCCTCCGGGACAGGGAGACGAGCAGTACTTC.

This chain connects TRBV14 to TRBJ2-5; TRBD2 agrees at 10 bases. J was trimmed by 2 bases and V by 1 base; bases with no gene match: 4. Germline CDR1 SGHDN, CDR2 FVKESK. The CDR3 is made up of 16 amino acids. The CDR3 DNA follows: TGTGCCAGCAGCCAAGGAATAGCGGGGGGACAAGAGACCCAGTACTTC. Its translation is CASSQGIAGGQETQYF.

The chain couples TRBV7-3 to TRBJ2-7; 7 bases align to TRBD2. This CDR3 comprises 13 residues. V trimming: 5 bases; J trimming: 6 bases; junction bases outside the gene matches: 7. CDR1 is SGHTA and CDR2 is FQGTGA in the germline V gene. This CDR3 is CASSPASGGEQYF. DNA for the CDR3: TGTGCCAGCAGCCCTGCTAGCGGTGGCGAGCAGTACTTC. Variable domain in full (rest from reference TRBV7-3 and TRBJ2-7): GAGVSQTPSNKVTEKGKYVELRCDPISGHTALYWYRQSLGQGPEFLIYFQGTGAADDSGLPNDRFFAVRPEGSVSTLKIQRTERGDSAVYLCASSPASGGEQYFGPGTRLTVT.

This rearrangement joins TRBV27 to TRBJ1-5; unclear D gene. The CDR3 sequence is 16 residues long. Germline V gives CDR1 MNHEY, CDR2 SMNVEV (reference sequence). Trimming stripped 2 bases from V and 0 bases from J, with 11 bases between. The CDR3 spells CASSLKNSYSNQPQHF. CDR3 nucleotide sequence: TGTGCCAGCAGTTTAAAAAACAGCTATAGCAATCAGCCCCAGCATTTT.

The genes are TRBV9 and TRBJ1-4; D perhaps matches TRBD1 (6 bases). CDR3 length: 14 amino acids. Trimming took off 6 bases at V and 6 bases at J, with 15 bases between the two ends. Germline assignment: CDR1 SGDLS and CDR2 YYNGEE. The CDR3 protein is CASKGGTDDEKLFF. DNA of the CDR3: TGTGCCAGCAAGGGGGGGACGGATGATGAAAAACTGTTTTTT.

On this clone: The same CDR3 is also encoded by other DNA sequences in this sample. J is TRBJ2-5 and V is TRBV5-1; D ambiguous. Germline CDR1 and CDR2: SGHRS and YFSETQ. The CDR3 has 13 residues. V lost 3 bases and J 1 base, leaving 7 bases between the germline ends. CDR3 DNA: TGCGCCAGCAGCTCTACAGTCCAAGAGACCCAGTACTTC. This gives the protein CASSSTVQETQYF.

This clone appeared a few times. The chain is built from TRBV19 and TRBJ1-2; tentative D call: TRBD1 (5 bases). The CDR3 runs to 14 residues. Per the germline V gene, CDR1 is LNHDA and CDR2 is SQIVND (reference sequence). The V and J ends lost 3 bases and 4 bases respectively, with 12 bases between them. The CDR3 DNA reads TGTGCCAGTAGTATGAGGGCGGGGCCCTATGGCTACACCTTC. Translated: CASSMRAGPYGYTF.

A word on this clone: Distinct nucleotide sequences in the sample also encode this CDR3. The gene calls are TRBV9 and TRBJ2-1; possible D gene TRBD2, 6 bases. The CDR3 totals 15 residues. The V end was cut by 2 bases, the J end by 4 bases, with 13 bases between. Germline V CDR1 and CDR2: SGDLS, YYNGEE. The CDR3 protein is CASSVLAGGYNEQFF. The CDR3 DNA reads TGTGCCAGCAGCGTTCTTGCAGGAGGGTACAATGAGCAGTTCTTC.

The chain has TRBV27 and TRBJ2-7, with TRBD2 matching 10 bases. This CDR3 region has 14 residues. The ends lost 0 bases at V and 5 bases at J; junction bases unmatched: 1. The germline V gene encodes CDR1 MNHEY and CDR2 SMNVEV (reference sequence). The CDR3 spells CASSLSSGRNEQYF. The DNA for the CDR3 is TGTGCCAGCAGTTTATCTAGCGGGAGGAACGAGCAGTACTTC.

CDR3 bases: TGTGCCAGCAGTAGGTTAACTAGCGGAAGCAGCTCCTACGAGCAGTACTTC. Its translation: CASSRLTSGSSSYEQYF. The V gene is TRBV2, the J gene TRBJ2-7, with 8 bases matching TRBD2. V was clipped by 5 bases and J by 0 bases; unmatched bases: 12. The germline V gene has CDR1 SNHLY and CDR2 FYNNEI. CDR3 length equals 17 residues.

The rearrangement links TRBV20-1 to TRBJ1-5; no definite D call. Per germline, CDR1 DFQATT and CDR2 SNEGSKA (reference sequence). Trimming took off 3 bases at V and 7 bases at J, with 19 bases between the two ends. CDR3 length equals 15 residues. CDR3 in amino acids: CSASGVEGIGQPQHF. CDR3 bases: TGCAGTGCTAGTGGGGTGGAGGGAATCGGGCAGCCCCAGCATTTT.

The chain employs TRBV5-1 and TRBJ2-5, with a possible D match to TRBD1 (5 bases). Trimming shortened V by 4 bases and J by 4 bases, and 23 bases separated the two germline ends. The CDR3 length is 17 residues. The germline CDR1 and CDR2 sequences are SGHRS and YFSETQ. CDR3 DNA: TGCGCCAGCAGCCTTGGGATGCTGGGTACAGGTTCAGAGACCCAGTACTTC. This codes for CASSLGMLGTGSETQYF. Supplemented by reference TRBV5-1 and TRBJ2-5, the full variable domain reads KAGVTQTPRYLIKTRGQQVTLSCSPISGHRSVSWYQQTPGQGLQFLFEYFSETQRNKGNFPGRFSGRQFSNSRSEMNVSTLELGDSALYLCASSLGMLGTGSETQYFGPGTRLLVL.

This clone was seen a handful of times. The chain is built from TRBV28 and TRBJ1-4, with 7 bases aligning to TRBD1. After removal of 6 bases from V and 8 bases from J, the junction contained 6 bases not matched to a gene. CDR1 and CDR2 (germline): MDHEN, SYDVKM. The CDR3 runs 13 residues. CDR3 residues: CASSQGVGEKLFF. DNA for the CDR3: TGTGCCAGCAGCCAGGGGGTTGGGGAAAAACTGTTTTTT.

The chain employs TRBV28 and TRBJ2-1; 9 bases match TRBD2. This CDR3 has 16 residues. Germline CDR1 and CDR2: MDHEN and SYDVKM. With V trimmed by 6 bases and J by 5 bases, 11 bases remained unmatched. The CDR3: CASSIVAGGHHNEQFF. The DNA of the CDR3 is TGTGCCAGCAGCATCGTGGCGGGAGGGCACCACAATGAGCAGTTCTTC.

This chain links TRBV9 with TRBJ2-1; 10 nucleotides align to TRBD1. V dropped 2 bases and J dropped 8; count of bases not matched to a gene: 7. This CDR3 comprises 15 residues. Germline V gives CDR1 SGDLS, CDR2 YYNGEE. CDR3 DNA: TGTGCCAGCAGCGTTACCGGGACAGGGGACGATGAGCAGTTCTTC. Its translation is CASSVTGTGDDEQFF. Complete variable domain (other parts from reference TRBV9 and TRBJ2-1): DSGVTQTPKHLITATGQRVTLRCSPRSGDLSVYWYQQSLDQGLQFLIQYYNGEERAKGNILERFSAQQFPDLHSELNLSSLELGDSALYFCASSVTGTGDDEQFFGPGTRLTVL.

Comment on this clone: Its ends do not fully match the called genes, so a read error is possible. This sequence joins TRBV11-2 and TRBJ2-7; tentatively, D is TRBD2 (6 bases). Germline V CDR1 and CDR2: SGHAT, FQNNGV. This CDR3 contains 15 residues. The CDR3, as DNA: TGTGCCAGCAGTTTAGCGGACTTTCTCTCCTACGAGCAGTACTTC. Its protein is CASSLADFLSYEQYF. Variable domain in full (rest from reference TRBV11-2 and TRBJ2-7): EAGVAQSPRYKIIEKRQSVAFWCNPISGHATLYWYQQILGQGPKLLIQFQNNGVVDDSQLPKDRFSAERLKGVDSTLKIQPAKLEDSAVYLCASSLADFLSYEQYFGPGTRLTVT.

V gene TRBV28 combines with J gene TRBJ1-4, with 10 bases identical to TRBD1. The CDR3 has 15 residues. Germline V gene lookup returns CDR1 MDHEN and CDR2 SYDVKM. The junction had 5 bases not matched to a gene; V was cut back by 5 bases and J by 5 bases. The CDR3 nucleotides are TGTGCCAGCAGTCCCGGGACAGGGGAGAATGAAAAACTGTTTTTT. It yields the protein CASSPGTGENEKLFF.